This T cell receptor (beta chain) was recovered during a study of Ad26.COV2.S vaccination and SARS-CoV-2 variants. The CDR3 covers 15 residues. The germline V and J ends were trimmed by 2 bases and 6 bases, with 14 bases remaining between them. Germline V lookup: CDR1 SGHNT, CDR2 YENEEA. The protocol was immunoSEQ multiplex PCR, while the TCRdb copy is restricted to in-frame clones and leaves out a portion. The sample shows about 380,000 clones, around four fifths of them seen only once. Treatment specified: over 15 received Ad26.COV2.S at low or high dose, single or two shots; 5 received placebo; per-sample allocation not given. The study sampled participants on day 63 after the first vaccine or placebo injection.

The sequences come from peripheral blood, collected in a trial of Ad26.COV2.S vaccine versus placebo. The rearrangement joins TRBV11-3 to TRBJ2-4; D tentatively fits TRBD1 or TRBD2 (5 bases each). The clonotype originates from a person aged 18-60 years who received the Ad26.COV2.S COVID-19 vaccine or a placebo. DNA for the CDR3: TGTGCCAGCAGCTTAAAGGGACGTAATAGAAACATTCAGTACTTC. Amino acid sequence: CASSLKGRNRNIQYF.